The clone carrying this T cell receptor (beta chain) showed up just a few times. Antigen: not known. This specimen comes from a study of T cells in localized non-small cell lung cancer. The method was immunoSEQ multiplex PCR; TCRdb's version includes in-frame clones alone and lacks a portion of them. The sample includes 12,000 or so clones, approximately 85% of them seen just once. Findings and limits, study-wide: Within adjacent lung there appeared a median approximately 60 of the top 100 tumor clones. A single tumor region was sequenced, leaving heterogeneity possible. There was higher T cell clonality in uninvolved adjacent lung than in tumor, and it was highest there. Higher T cell density in the blood was associated with longer overall survival, whereas higher adjacent-lung clonality associated with shorter survival.

The origin of this receptor is a male donor aged 60 or over with stage III lung adenocarcinoma. This sample comprised peripheral blood, obtained before any cancer treatment.

The CDR3 DNA reads as TGTGCCAGCAGCGCCGGGACTGTAGAGCAGTACTTC. This gives the protein CASSAGTVEQYF. The J gene is TRBJ2-7, the V gene TRBV11-1, with D possibly being TRBD2 (6 bases). The length of the CDR3 is 12 residues. Germline V gene sequence: CDR1 SGHAT, CDR2 FQDESV (reference sequence). V was shortened by 5 bases and J by 7 bases, with 12 bases between the two germline ends.